The rows below give T cell receptor beta chains drawn from one sample of a study of T cells in Graves' hyperthyroidism and ophthalmopathy. TCRdb fed the multiplex PCR reads into MiXCR, producing one record per CDR3 protein. Found here are hundreds of thousands of distinct CDR3 sequences, roughly 14% of them singletons; the top ten hold around 4.5%. Sample: blood. Receptor source: a woman aged 40 to 50 with Graves' ophthalmopathy. Both conserved end residues are part of each CDR3. The D gene is left open where the match is weak. Clone sizes are given selectively: once, few, many, or a class where the clone is expanded.

D	V	size	J	CDR3	DNA
TRBD1	TRBV20-1	many	TRBJ1-1	CSATEDRANTEAFF	TGCAGTGCCACAGAGGACAGGGCGAACACTGAAGCTTTCTTT
-	TRBV5-5	few	TRBJ2-2	CASSWRGEGELFF	TGTGCCAGCAGCTGGCGGGGAGAAGGGGAGCTGTTTTTT
-	TRBV6-2/TRBV6-3	-	TRBJ2-4	CASLDRYENIQYF	TGTGCCAGCCTTGACAGATACGAAAACATTCAGTACTTC
-	TRBV6-5	many	TRBJ2-7	CASSYLPGRNSYEQYF	TGTGCCAGCAGTTATTTACCGGGACGGAACTCCTACGAGCAGTACTTC
TRBD2	TRBV28	many	TRBJ2-2	CASSILAGASSGELFF	TGTGCCAGCAGTATCCTAGCGGGAGCTTCGAGCGGGGAGCTGTTTTTT
-	TRBV4-1	many	TRBJ2-6	CASSQAAIRAGANVLTF	TGCGCCAGCAGCCAAGCAGCGATCAGGGCTGGGGCCAACGTCCTGACTTTC
-	TRBV19	many	TRBJ1-1	CASSLELGMNTEAFF	TGTGCCAGTAGTCTAGAGCTGGGCATGAACACTGAAGCTTTCTTT
TRBD1	TRBV28	-	TRBJ1-5	CASRSIRGGRNLYSNQPQHF	TGTGCCAGCAGGTCTATCAGGGGGGGTAGGAATTTGTATAGCAATCAGCCCCAGCATTTT
TRBD1	TRBV6-2/TRBV6-3	-	TRBJ1-1	CASSPSFWGAQGETEAFF	TGTGCCAGCAGTCCGAGTTTTTGGGGGGCCCAGGGGGAAACTGAAGCTTTCTTT
TRBD2	TRBV5-1	many	TRBJ2-5	CASSDVGVFLSHSGLQETQYF	TGCGCCAGCAGCGATGTTGGTGTTTTTCTCTCCCATAGCGGGTTACAAGAGACCCAGTACTTC
TRBD1	TRBV6-4	many	TRBJ1-2	CASRGLTGGPANYGYTF	TGTGCCAGCAGAGGGCTGACAGGGGGCCCAGCTAACTATGGCTACACCTTC
-	TRBV11-2	few	TRBJ2-2	CASSLYGAAQTGELFF	TGTGCCAGCAGCTTATACGGGGCTGCTCAAACCGGGGAGCTGTTTTTT
-	TRBV5-1	many	TRBJ2-7	CASSPQRRSSYEQYF	TGCGCCAGCAGCCCCCAGCGGAGGAGCTCCTACGAGCAGTACTTC
-	TRBV6-5	-	TRBJ1-5	CASSYSAPLFNQPQHF	TGTGCCAGCAGTTACTCAGCCCCCCTTTTCAATCAGCCCCAGCATTTT
TRBD2	TRBV28	many	TRBJ2-7	CASRRSGTSGRPGYEQYF	TGTGCCAGCAGAAGGTCCGGGACTAGCGGGAGACCAGGCTACGAGCAGTACTTC
TRBD2	TRBV6-2/TRBV6-3	many	TRBJ2-1	CASSPHGGRDYNEQFF	TGTGCCAGCAGTCCCCATGGCGGGAGGGACTACAATGAGCAGTTCTTC
-	TRBV27	-	TRBJ1-1	CASSPLGPSPTEAFF	TGTGCCAGCAGTCCCCTAGGACCGTCGCCCACTGAAGCTTTCTTT
-	TRBV6-1	many	TRBJ2-1	CASSEAKGPYNEQFF	TGTGCCAGCAGTGAAGCTAAGGGCCCATACAATGAGCAGTTCTTC
-	TRBV7-6	many	TRBJ2-2	CASSPPGSEGTGELFF	TGTGCCAGCAGCCCCCCCGGGAGCGAGGGCACCGGGGAGCTGTTTTTT
TRBD1	TRBV6-5	many	TRBJ2-7	CASSYGQGAHRRSEQYF	TGTGCCAGCAGTTACGGACAGGGAGCCCATCGCAGAAGCGAGCAGTACTTC
TRBD1	TRBV7-3	-	TRBJ2-7	CASSLAGGKDYEQYF	TGTGCCAGCAGCTTAGCAGGGGGCAAAGACTACGAGCAGTACTTC
-	TRBV24-1	many	TRBJ2-5	CATSRGASETQYF	TGTGCCACCAGTCGGGGGGCCAGTGAGACCCAGTACTTC
-	TRBV7-2	many	TRBJ1-5	CASSLTSQPQHF	TGTGCCAGCAGCTTGACATCCCAGCCCCAGCATTTT
-	TRBV6-2/TRBV6-3	many	TRBJ2-2	CASSRPWGSGELFF	TGTGCCAGCAGTCGACCCTGGGGGAGCGGGGAGCTGTTTTTT
-	TRBV25-1	many	TRBJ2-7	CASKGGGYEQYF	TGTGCCAGCAAGGGGGGAGGATACGAGCAGTACTTC
-	TRBV6-2/TRBV6-3	-	TRBJ1-5	CASSYGGGSHDQPQHF	TGTGCCAGCAGTTACGGAGGTGGTAGTCACGATCAGCCCCAGCATTTT
-	TRBV12-3/TRBV12-4	many	TRBJ2-2	CASTDRRGPGELFF	TGTGCCAGCACCGACCGCAGGGGCCCCGGGGAGCTGTTTTTT
-	TRBV28	many	TRBJ2-6	CASSPALTGTYSGANVLTF	TGTGCCAGCAGTCCAGCCTTGACGGGGACCTACTCTGGGGCCAACGTCCTGACTTTC
TRBD1	TRBV6-1	many	TRBJ1-1	CATRLDREYTEAFF	TGTGCCACCAGACTGGACAGGGAATACACTGAAGCTTTCTTT
-	TRBV13	many	TRBJ2-5	CASSLVGRVSKTQYF	TGTGCCAGCAGCTTAGTTGGTAGGGTTTCGAAGACCCAGTACTTC
TRBD1	TRBV12-3/TRBV12-4	many	TRBJ2-7	CASSPRGQTAYEQYF	TGTGCCAGCAGTCCCCGGGGACAGACGGCCTACGAGCAGTACTTC
-	TRBV18	many	TRBJ2-5	CASSPPTKYQETQYF	TGTGCCAGCTCACCACCGACAAAGTACCAAGAGACCCAGTACTTC
-	TRBV7-8	many	TRBJ2-6	CASSLTPGSGANVLTF	TGTGCCAGCAGCTTGACACCCGGCTCTGGGGCCAACGTCCTGACTTTC
TRBD1	TRBV19	-	TRBJ2-2	CASRLQGKSTGELFF	TGTGCCAGTAGACTACAGGGGAAGAGCACCGGGGAGCTGTTTTTT
TRBD1	TRBV30	-	TRBJ2-7	CAWRVNQGDEQYF	TGTGCCTGGAGGGTCAATCAGGGGGACGAGCAGTACTTC
TRBD2	TRBV6-5	many	TRBJ2-7	CASSYGAGEGYEQYF	TGTGCCAGCAGTTACGGCGCGGGAGAGGGCTACGAGCAGTACTTC
-	TRBV6-2/TRBV6-3	many	TRBJ2-7	CASSYRAYEQYF	TGTGCCAGCAGCTACAGAGCCTACGAGCAGTACTTC
-	TRBV24-1	many	TRBJ1-2	CATSDFYGYTF	TGTGCCACCAGTGATTTTTATGGCTACACCTTC
TRBD1	TRBV28	many	TRBJ1-2	CASSRTTGGYGYTF	TGTGCCAGCAGCCGGACGACAGGGGGCTATGGCTACACCTTC